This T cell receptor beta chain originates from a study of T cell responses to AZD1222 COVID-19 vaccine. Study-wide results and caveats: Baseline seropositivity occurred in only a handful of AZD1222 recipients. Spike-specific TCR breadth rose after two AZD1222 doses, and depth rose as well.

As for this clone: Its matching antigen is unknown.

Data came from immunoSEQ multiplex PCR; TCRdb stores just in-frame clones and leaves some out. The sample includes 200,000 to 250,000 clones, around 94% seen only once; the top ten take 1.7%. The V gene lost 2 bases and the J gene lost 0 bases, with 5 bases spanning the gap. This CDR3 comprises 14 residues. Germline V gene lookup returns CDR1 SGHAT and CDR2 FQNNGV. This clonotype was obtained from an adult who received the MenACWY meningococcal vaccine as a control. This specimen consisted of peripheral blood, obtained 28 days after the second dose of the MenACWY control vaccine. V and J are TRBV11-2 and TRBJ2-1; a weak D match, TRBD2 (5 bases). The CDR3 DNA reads TGTGCCAGCAGCTTAACTAGCTCCTACAATGAGCAGTTCTTC. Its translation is CASSLTSSYNEQFF.